Shown below are 31 T cell receptor beta chains from a single sample sequenced in a study of blood T cell repertoires in COVID-19. The repertoire was sequenced with immunoSEQ multiplex PCR; TCRdb's copy has only in-frame clones and lacks some. The sample carries approximately 200,000 clones, around 95% recorded once. Specimen: peripheral blood. The receptors were sampled from a man aged 30 to 45 with COVID-19, enrolled during active disease.

The table lists this clone with a count of one. The rearrangement uses TRBV6-6 and TRBJ2-1, with 7 positions matching TRBD2. Germline loops: CDR1 MNHNY, CDR2 SVGAGI (reference sequence). Trimming took 5 bases from V and 3 from J; bases not matched to a gene: 10. CDR3 length equals 16 residues. The CDR3 bases are TGTGCCAGCAGTGCCGGGCTAGCGGTCGGCTACAATGAGCAGTTCTTC. This translates into CASSAGLAVGYNEQFF.

The V call is TRBV7-2, the J call TRBJ1-6; possibly TRBD1 for D (5 bases). This CDR3 comprises 15 residues. Germline lookup yields CDR1 SGHTA and CDR2 FQGNSA. V lost 2 bases to trimming and J lost 5 bases, with 10 bases between them. CDR3 bases: TGTGCCAGCAGCTTACGGGGGAGCAATAATTCACCCCTCCACTTT. Translated: CASSLRGSNNSPLHF.

This rearrangement joins TRBV19 to TRBJ1-4; D is perhaps TRBD1 (5 bases). This CDR3 contains 14 residues. The V gene's germline CDR1 is LNHDA and CDR2 SQIVND (reference sequence). V gave up 5 bases and J gave up 15 bases, with 22 bases separating them. CDR3 bases: TGTGCCAGTAGTGTGGGGACTGAGGCAGTTTGGGTGTTTTTT. Its protein is CASSVGTEAVWVFF.

This chain connects TRBV19 to TRBJ2-5, with 8 positions matching TRBD1. The CDR3 contains 15 residues. CDR1 and CDR2 from the germline V gene are LNHDA and SQIVND (reference sequence). V was clipped by 5 bases and J by 3 bases; unmatched bases: 8. For the CDR3, the DNA is TGTGCCAGTAGTCCAGACCGGGACAGGAAAGAGACCCAGTACTTC. Its protein is CASSPDRDRKETQYF. Supplemented by reference TRBV19 and TRBJ2-5, the full variable domain reads DGGITQSPKYLFRKEGQNVTLSCEQNLNHDAMYWYRQDPGQGLRLIYYSQIVNDFQKGDIAEGYSVSREKKESFPLTVTSAQKNPTAFYLCASSPDRDRKETQYFGPGTRLLVL.

The chain is built from TRBV7-9 and TRBJ2-7; D unresolved. V dropped 2 bases and J dropped 2 bases, with 10 bases sitting between them. CDR1 and CDR2 (germline): SEHNR, FQNEAQ (reference sequence). This CDR3 has 14 residues. The CDR3 protein is CASSLRYSPYEQYF. The CDR3 DNA reads TGTGCCAGCAGCTTAAGGTACAGCCCCTACGAGCAGTACTTC. Based on the CDR3 plus reference TRBV7-9 and TRBJ2-7, the full variable domain is DTGVSQNPRHKITKRGQNVTFRCDPISEHNRLYWYRQTLGQGPEFLTYFQNEAQLEKSRLLSDRFSAERPKGSFSTLEIQRTEQGDSAMYLCASSLRYSPYEQYFGPGTRLTVT.

The chain joins TRBV3-1 (or the pseudogene TRBV3-2) to TRBJ1-1; weak D call: TRBD1 (5 bases). The CDR3 contains 13 residues. V was cut by 4 bases and J by 3 bases, with 9 bases left in between. Germline CDR1 LGHDT, CDR2 YNNKEL (reference sequence). CDR3: CASSPRRDTEAFF. For the CDR3, the DNA is TGTGCCAGCAGCCCCCGCAGGGACACTGAAGCTTTCTTT.

The genes are TRBV10-3 and TRBJ2-7; 11 nucleotides align to TRBD2. The trim removed 6 bases at V and 7 bases at J, leaving 8 bases unmatched. The CDR3 runs to 14 residues. From germline, CDR1 is ENHRY and CDR2 SYGVKD. CDR3 sequence reads: CAIRATSGVDEQYF. CDR3 DNA sequence: TGTGCCATCAGGGCGACTAGCGGGGTTGATGAGCAGTACTTC.

The V and J genes are TRBV27 and TRBJ2-5; possibly TRBD2 for D (6 bases). This CDR3 has 12 amino acids. Germline V gives CDR1 MNHEY, CDR2 SMNVEV (reference sequence). The V end was cut by 8 bases, the J end by 3 bases, with 10 bases between. In DNA form, the CDR3 reads TGTGCCAGCGGGAGGACCGAAGAGACCCAGTACTTC. Its translation is CASGRTEETQYF.

The genes are TRBV19 and TRBJ1-2; D call uncertain. Trimming left V 6 bases short and J 5 bases short, with 10 bases between. The CDR3 runs 12 residues. The germline gives CDR1 LNHDA, CDR2 SQIVND (reference sequence). CDR3 protein: CASSPGRYGYTF. The CDR3 coding sequence is TGTGCCAGTAGCCCCGGGAGGTATGGCTACACCTTC.

V is TRBV6-5 and J is TRBJ2-7, with a tentative D call TRBD1 (6 bases). This CDR3 has 14 residues. Deletions cut 5 bases from V and 4 bases from J, with 15 bases between. The V gene's germline CDR1 is MNHEY and CDR2 SVGAGI. CDR3 bases: TGTGCCAGCAGTCAGGACAGTACAATATACGAGCAGTACTTC. This codes for CASSQDSTIYEQYF.

V and J are TRBV24-1 and TRBJ2-2; possibly TRBD1 for D (5 bases). Between the trimmed V and J ends, which lost 7 bases and 2 bases, there was a span of 7 bases. Germline assignment: CDR1 KGHDR and CDR2 SFDVKD. This CDR3 is built from 13 residues. CDR3 nucleotides: TGTGCCACCAGAGACAGAAACACCGGGGAGCTGTTTTTT. It is translated as CATRDRNTGELFF.

This sequence joins TRBV27 and TRBJ2-7, with 7 bases aligning to TRBD1. V lost 6 bases, J lost 3 bases, and 5 bases stayed unmatched. Germline V gene sequence: CDR1 MNHEY, CDR2 SMNVEV (reference sequence). The CDR3 has 13 residues. DNA for the CDR3: TGTGCCAGCAGCTACGGACAGGACTACGAGCAGTACTTC. It codes for CASSYGQDYEQYF.

The V and J genes are TRBV27 and TRBJ2-7; maybe TRBD1 (5 bases). CDR1 and CDR2 (germline): MNHEY, SMNVEV (reference sequence). CDR3 length equals 13 residues. V was cut by 2 bases and J by 3 bases, with 8 bases left in between. For the CDR3, the DNA is TGTGCCAGCAGTTTACAGCAGGGCTACGAGCAGTACTTC. The encoded protein is CASSLQQGYEQYF.

The chain recombines TRBV19 with TRBJ2-3; 8 bases line up with TRBD2. Per germline, CDR1 LNHDA and CDR2 SQIVND (reference sequence). This CDR3 has 13 residues. J was trimmed by 2 bases and V by 8 bases; bases with no gene match: 3. CDR3: CASSSGFTDTQYF. DNA for the CDR3: TGTGCCAGTTCTAGCGGGTTCACAGATACGCAGTATTTT.

The V and J genes are TRBV2 and TRBJ1-1; weak D call: TRBD1 (5 bases). CDR3 length: 15 residues. Per the germline V gene, CDR1 is SNHLY and CDR2 is FYNNEI. Deletions cut 3 bases from V and 2 bases from J, with 13 bases between. The CDR3 reads CASSEARGTNTEAFF. In DNA form, the CDR3 reads TGTGCCAGCAGTGAGGCAAGGGGTACCAACACTGAAGCTTTCTTT.

V is TRBV4-1 and J is TRBJ2-4, with 11 nucleotides matching TRBD1. The CDR3 consists of 14 residues. J was trimmed by 7 bases and V by 4 bases; bases with no gene match: 3. CDR1 is MGHRA, CDR2 YSYEKL, per germline. CDR3 region: CASSPRDRGNIQYF. CDR3 DNA sequence: TGCGCCAGCAGCCCCCGGGACAGGGGGAACATTCAGTACTTC.

This chain links TRBV11-2 with TRBJ1-3; D might be TRBD1 (5 bases). Germline V gives CDR1 SGHAT, CDR2 FQNNGV. The CDR3 extends over 14 amino acids. The V end was cut by 5 bases, the J end by 0 bases, with 8 bases between. The CDR3 DNA reads as TGTGCCAGCAGCCCAGGGCTCTCTGGAAACACCATATATTTT. Residues: CASSPGLSGNTIYF.

This chain uses TRBV7-9 with TRBJ2-7; TRBD1 matches 7 bases. Germline V gene sequence: CDR1 SEHNR, CDR2 FQNEAQ (reference sequence). V shed 5 bases, J shed 2 bases, and the junction held 6 bases outside the gene matches. The CDR3 contains 14 residues. The chain's CDR3 is CASSPGTEPYEQYF. DNA of the CDR3: TGTGCCAGCAGCCCCGGGACAGAGCCCTACGAGCAGTACTTC.

The genes are TRBV4-1 and TRBJ1-2; 11 bases are shared with TRBD1. CDR3 length: 14 residues. CDR1 and CDR2 (germline): MGHRA, YSYEKL. J gave up 6 bases and V 2 bases, and 2 bases lay outside the gene matches. The CDR3 DNA sequence: TGCGCCAGCAGCCAACAGGACAGGGGGCATGGCTACACCTTC. It encodes CASSQQDRGHGYTF.

V is TRBV5-1 and J is TRBJ2-5; 10 bases map to TRBD1. Germline trimming cut 4 bases from V and 3 bases from J; bases unmatched to any gene: 3. The germline gives CDR1 SGHRS, CDR2 YFSETQ. The CDR3 runs 14 residues. As DNA, the CDR3 is TGCGCCAGCAGCCGTGGACAGGGGGAAGAGACCCAGTACTTC. It encodes CASSRGQGEETQYF.

CDR3 amino acids: CASSPGTGGSTNEKLFF. The CDR3 nucleotides are TGTGCCAGCTCACCAGGGACAGGGGGCTCAACTAATGAAAAACTGTTTTTT. This chain connects TRBV18 to TRBJ1-4; TRBD1 agrees at 12 bases. Germline loops: CDR1 KGHSH, CDR2 LQKENI. The CDR3 has 17 amino acids. Trimming cost V 2 bases and J 0 bases; bases outside gene matches: 1.

This clone has just one count. V gene TRBV7-3 combines with J gene TRBJ1-1; no clear D. Trimming took off 5 bases at V and 4 bases at J, with 14 bases between the two ends. This CDR3 comprises 14 residues. From germline, CDR1 is SGHTA and CDR2 FQGTGA. The CDR3 region has the DNA TGTGCCAGCAGCCCTCGGGCCCGGGGCACTGAAGCTTTCTTT. Its translation: CASSPRARGTEAFF.

The V call is TRBV6-5, the J call TRBJ1-6, with D perhaps TRBD1 (5 bases). Trimming shortened V by 6 bases and J by 7 bases, and 13 bases separated the two germline ends. This CDR3 region has 14 residues. Germline CDR1 MNHEY, CDR2 SVGAGI. CDR3 in amino acids: CASRKGTLNSPLHF. The CDR3 DNA is TGTGCCAGCAGGAAGGGGACTTTGAATTCACCCCTCCACTTT.

The rearrangement uses TRBV7-9 and TRBJ1-1, with D maybe TRBD1 (5 bases). This CDR3 has 15 amino acids. Trimming removed 1 base from V and 3 bases from J, with 12 bases in between. In germline, CDR1 is SEHNR, CDR2 FQNEAQ (reference sequence). CDR3 bases: TGTGCCAGCAGCTTAGAATCAGGGCTGCACACTGAAGCTTTCTTT. Translation: CASSLESGLHTEAFF.

V gene TRBV30 combines with J gene TRBJ1-2; 9 bases are a match to TRBD1. Germline lookup yields CDR1 GTSNPN and CDR2 SVGIG (reference sequence). The CDR3 loop spans 16 amino acids. The J segment lost 7 bases and the V segment lost 0 bases, leaving 12 bases of the junction unmatched. DNA for the CDR3: TGTGCCTGGAGTGTACGTTCTGGGACAGGGAGTACTGGCTACACCTTC. It encodes CAWSVRSGTGSTGYTF. Drawing the rest from reference TRBV30 and TRBJ1-2, the complete variable domain is SQTIHQWPATLVQPVGSPLSLECTVEGTSNPNLYWYRQAAGRGLQLLFYSVGIGQISSEVPQNLSASRPQDRQFILSSKKLLLSDSGFYLCAWSVRSGTGSTGYTFGSGTRLTVV.

V gene TRBV6-6 combines with J gene TRBJ2-1, with TRBD2 as a possible D gene (6 bases). V lost 6 bases and J 7 bases, leaving 10 bases between the germline ends. This CDR3 region has 12 residues. CDR1 is MNHNY, CDR2 SVGAGI, per germline (reference sequence). CDR3 coding DNA: TGTGCCAGCAGCCTTGGGGGGAATGAGCAGTTCTTC. Protein: CASSLGGNEQFF.

The chain links TRBV6-5 to TRBJ2-1; the match to TRBD2 covers 8 bases. Germline V gene lookup returns CDR1 MNHEY and CDR2 SVGAGI. The CDR3 sequence is 16 residues long. J was trimmed by 4 bases and V by 0 bases; bases with no gene match: 5. As DNA, the CDR3 is TGTGCCAGCAGTTACTCGGTGGCTAGCGGGTACAATGAGCAGTTCTTC. Translated, it gives CASSYSVASGYNEQFF.

The chain couples TRBV3-1 (or the pseudogene TRBV3-2) to TRBJ1-2; 11 bases are a match to TRBD1. This CDR3 is built from 16 residues. Per germline, CDR1 LGHDT and CDR2 YNNKEL (reference sequence). Trimming at V came to 0 bases and at J to 5 bases, leaving 5 bases not matched to a gene. As DNA, the CDR3 is TGTGCCAGCAGCCAAGAAGCAGGGACAGGGGGGTATGGCTACACCTTC. This gives the protein CASSQEAGTGGYGYTF.

The chain joins TRBV1 to TRBJ1-3. TRBV1 is listed as a pseudogene. The CDR3 is made up of 19 amino acids. The CDR3 protein is CTSSQGGCRVGLSGNTIYF. In nucleotides, the CDR3 is TGCACCAGCAGCCAAGGTGGTTGCAGGGTGGGACTCTCTGGAAACACCATATATTTT.

About this clone: Other DNA sequences in the sample encode the same CDR3. V is TRBV6-1 and J is TRBJ1-5, with a weak D call TRBD1 (5 bases). Trimming took off 3 bases at V and 6 bases at J, with 9 bases between the two ends. Germline V gene data show CDR1 as MNHNS and CDR2 as SASEGT. This CDR3 contains 13 residues. The CDR3 DNA reads as TGTGCCAGCAGTGAGGGGGGGGGTCAGCCCCAGCATTTT. Its translation is CASSEGGGQPQHF.

The chain links TRBV29-1 to TRBJ2-1, with 7 bases matching TRBD2. The CDR3 runs 14 residues. V was clipped by 4 bases and J by 0 bases; unmatched bases: 3. Germline CDR1 and CDR2: SQVTM and ANQGSEA. CDR3 sequence: CSVGGTNSYNEQFF. The CDR3 bases are TGCAGCGTTGGCGGGACTAACTCCTACAATGAGCAGTTCTTC.